Included here is one T cell receptor (beta chain) sequence, with context. Its matching antigen is unknown. V was shortened by 0 bases and J by 8 bases, with 13 bases between the two germline ends. Germline V CDR1 and CDR2: DFQATT, SNEGSKA (reference sequence). CDR3 length: 14 residues. Primers used in a second PCR of roughly 6 to 11 cycles were a sample-barcoded 5' primer and a J-beta primer mix. A template-switch adaptor that had 12 random nucleotides put a tag on each cDNA molecule. Using its own MiXCR run on the 5' RACE reads, TCRdb lists one record per CDR3 protein. The sample records about 2 million distinct CDR3 sequences, approximately 50% being singletons. These data are taken from a study of blood T cells in healthy people across ages. General observations from the study: Possibly, changes in expanded clonotypes were confounded because donor CMV status was unknown. Older age coincided with a roughly linear decline in TCR beta diversity per million T cells.

J is TRBJ1-4 and V is TRBV20-1, with D possibly TRBD1 on 6 matching bases. The specimen was blood. This TCR was sampled from a woman aged 40 to 50 in good health. The CDR3 here is CSAREGQGGEKLFF. The CDR3 DNA reads TGCAGTGCTAGAGAGGGACAAGGTGGGGAAAAACTGTTTTTT.